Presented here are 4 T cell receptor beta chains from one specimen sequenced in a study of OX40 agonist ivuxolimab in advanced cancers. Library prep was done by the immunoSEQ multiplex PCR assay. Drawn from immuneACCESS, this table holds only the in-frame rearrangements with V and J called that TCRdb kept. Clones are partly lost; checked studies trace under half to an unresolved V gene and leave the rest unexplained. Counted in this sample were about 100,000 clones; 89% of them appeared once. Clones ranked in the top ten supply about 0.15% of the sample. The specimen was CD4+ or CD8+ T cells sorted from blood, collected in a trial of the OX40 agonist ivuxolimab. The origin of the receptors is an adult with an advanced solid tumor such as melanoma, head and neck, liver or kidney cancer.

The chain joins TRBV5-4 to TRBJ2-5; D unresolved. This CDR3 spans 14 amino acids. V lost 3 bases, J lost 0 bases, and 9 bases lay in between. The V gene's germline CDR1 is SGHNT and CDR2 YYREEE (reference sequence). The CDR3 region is CASSSYTYQETQYF. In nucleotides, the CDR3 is TGTGCCAGCAGCTCGTACACGTACCAAGAGACCCAGTACTTC. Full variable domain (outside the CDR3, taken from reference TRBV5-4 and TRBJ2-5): ETGVTQSPTHLIKTRGQQVTLRCSSQSGHNTVSWYQQALGQGPQFIFQYYREEENGRGNFPPRFSGLQFPNYSSELNVNALELDDSALYLCASSSYTYQETQYFGPGTRLLVL.

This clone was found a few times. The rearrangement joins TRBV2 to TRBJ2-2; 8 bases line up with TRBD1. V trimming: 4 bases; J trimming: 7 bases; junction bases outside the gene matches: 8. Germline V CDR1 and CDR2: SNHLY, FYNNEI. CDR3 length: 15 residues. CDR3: CASSVRTGLLGELFF. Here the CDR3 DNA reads TGTGCCAGCAGTGTCAGGACAGGGCTGCTCGGGGAGCTGTTTTTT.

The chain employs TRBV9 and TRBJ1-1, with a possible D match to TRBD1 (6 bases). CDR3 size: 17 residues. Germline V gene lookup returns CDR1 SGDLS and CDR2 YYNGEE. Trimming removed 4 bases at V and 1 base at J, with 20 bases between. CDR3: CASSPNQPGDSNTEAFF. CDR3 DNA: TGTGCCAGCAGCCCTAACCAGCCAGGGGACTCGAACACTGAAGCTTTCTTT.

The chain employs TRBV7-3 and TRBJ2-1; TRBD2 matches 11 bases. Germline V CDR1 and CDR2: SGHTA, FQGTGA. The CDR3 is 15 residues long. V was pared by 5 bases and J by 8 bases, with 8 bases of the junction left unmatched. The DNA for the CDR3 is TGTGCCAGCAGCGTCTCTAGCGGGAGGATCCATGAGCAGTTCTTC. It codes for CASSVSSGRIHEQFF.